Here is one T cell receptor beta chain with its context. Its specificity is not known. These data are taken from a study of CD8 T cells in ankylosing spondylitis. Study-level results: CD8+ cells made up the disease-linked clones, which were relatively rare in peripheral blood. Matched synovial fluid from ankylosing spondylitis patients was reported to be enriched for disease-linked clones. Several highly homologous variants made up a TCR beta motif, and this motif appeared characteristic of ankylosing spondylitis blood. In synovial fluid and blood from reactive arthritis, some motif variants were previously reported.

V lost 4 bases and J 8 bases, leaving 19 bases between the germline ends. The germline V gene encodes CDR1 SGDLS and CDR2 YYNGEE. There are 15 residues in the CDR3. Construction of TCR beta libraries was performed using quantitative 5'-RACE with molecular barcodes. TCRdb independently ran MiXCR on the 5' RACE reads; one entry per CDR3 protein. The data hold 300,000 to 400,000 distinct CDR3 sequences, with 20% to 25% observed a single time. The receptor comes from a male donor with ankylosing spondylitis. Sequencing was done on a sample of blood, either unsorted or a sorted T cell fraction (not recorded which). The gene calls are TRBV9 and TRBJ2-1; D possibly matches TRBD1 or TRBD2 (6 bases each). The CDR3 DNA reads TGTGCCAGCAGCCCCCGAGGTTTGGGGGGCGATGAGCAGTTCTTC. This codes for CASSPRGLGGDEQFF.